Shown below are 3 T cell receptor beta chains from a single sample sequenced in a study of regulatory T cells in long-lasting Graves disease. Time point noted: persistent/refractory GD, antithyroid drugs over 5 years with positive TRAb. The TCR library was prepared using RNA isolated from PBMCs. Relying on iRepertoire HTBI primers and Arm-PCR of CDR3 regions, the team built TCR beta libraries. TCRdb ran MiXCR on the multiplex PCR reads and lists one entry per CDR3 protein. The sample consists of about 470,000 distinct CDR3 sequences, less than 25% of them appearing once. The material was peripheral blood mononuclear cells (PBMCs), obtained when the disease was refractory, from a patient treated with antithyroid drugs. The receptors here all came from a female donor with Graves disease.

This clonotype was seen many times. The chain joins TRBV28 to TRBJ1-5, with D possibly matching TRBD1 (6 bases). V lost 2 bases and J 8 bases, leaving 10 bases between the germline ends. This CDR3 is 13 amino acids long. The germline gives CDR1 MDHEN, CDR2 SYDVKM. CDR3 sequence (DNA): TGTGCCAGCAGTTTACCCCGGGACAAGCCCCAGCATTTT. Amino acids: CASSLPRDKPQHF.

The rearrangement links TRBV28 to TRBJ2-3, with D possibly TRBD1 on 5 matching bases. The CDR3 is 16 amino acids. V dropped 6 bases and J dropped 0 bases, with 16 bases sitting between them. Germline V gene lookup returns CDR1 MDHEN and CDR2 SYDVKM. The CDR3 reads CASREVQESSTDTQYF. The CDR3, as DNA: TGTGCCAGCAGGGAAGTACAGGAGTCTAGCACAGATACGCAGTATTTT.

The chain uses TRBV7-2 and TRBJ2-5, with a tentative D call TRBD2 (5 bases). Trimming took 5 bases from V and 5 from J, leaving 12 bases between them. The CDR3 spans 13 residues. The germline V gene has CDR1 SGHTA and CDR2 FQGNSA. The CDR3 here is CASSHFPGETQYF. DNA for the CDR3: TGTGCCAGCAGCCACTTTCCGGGGGAGACCCAGTACTTC.